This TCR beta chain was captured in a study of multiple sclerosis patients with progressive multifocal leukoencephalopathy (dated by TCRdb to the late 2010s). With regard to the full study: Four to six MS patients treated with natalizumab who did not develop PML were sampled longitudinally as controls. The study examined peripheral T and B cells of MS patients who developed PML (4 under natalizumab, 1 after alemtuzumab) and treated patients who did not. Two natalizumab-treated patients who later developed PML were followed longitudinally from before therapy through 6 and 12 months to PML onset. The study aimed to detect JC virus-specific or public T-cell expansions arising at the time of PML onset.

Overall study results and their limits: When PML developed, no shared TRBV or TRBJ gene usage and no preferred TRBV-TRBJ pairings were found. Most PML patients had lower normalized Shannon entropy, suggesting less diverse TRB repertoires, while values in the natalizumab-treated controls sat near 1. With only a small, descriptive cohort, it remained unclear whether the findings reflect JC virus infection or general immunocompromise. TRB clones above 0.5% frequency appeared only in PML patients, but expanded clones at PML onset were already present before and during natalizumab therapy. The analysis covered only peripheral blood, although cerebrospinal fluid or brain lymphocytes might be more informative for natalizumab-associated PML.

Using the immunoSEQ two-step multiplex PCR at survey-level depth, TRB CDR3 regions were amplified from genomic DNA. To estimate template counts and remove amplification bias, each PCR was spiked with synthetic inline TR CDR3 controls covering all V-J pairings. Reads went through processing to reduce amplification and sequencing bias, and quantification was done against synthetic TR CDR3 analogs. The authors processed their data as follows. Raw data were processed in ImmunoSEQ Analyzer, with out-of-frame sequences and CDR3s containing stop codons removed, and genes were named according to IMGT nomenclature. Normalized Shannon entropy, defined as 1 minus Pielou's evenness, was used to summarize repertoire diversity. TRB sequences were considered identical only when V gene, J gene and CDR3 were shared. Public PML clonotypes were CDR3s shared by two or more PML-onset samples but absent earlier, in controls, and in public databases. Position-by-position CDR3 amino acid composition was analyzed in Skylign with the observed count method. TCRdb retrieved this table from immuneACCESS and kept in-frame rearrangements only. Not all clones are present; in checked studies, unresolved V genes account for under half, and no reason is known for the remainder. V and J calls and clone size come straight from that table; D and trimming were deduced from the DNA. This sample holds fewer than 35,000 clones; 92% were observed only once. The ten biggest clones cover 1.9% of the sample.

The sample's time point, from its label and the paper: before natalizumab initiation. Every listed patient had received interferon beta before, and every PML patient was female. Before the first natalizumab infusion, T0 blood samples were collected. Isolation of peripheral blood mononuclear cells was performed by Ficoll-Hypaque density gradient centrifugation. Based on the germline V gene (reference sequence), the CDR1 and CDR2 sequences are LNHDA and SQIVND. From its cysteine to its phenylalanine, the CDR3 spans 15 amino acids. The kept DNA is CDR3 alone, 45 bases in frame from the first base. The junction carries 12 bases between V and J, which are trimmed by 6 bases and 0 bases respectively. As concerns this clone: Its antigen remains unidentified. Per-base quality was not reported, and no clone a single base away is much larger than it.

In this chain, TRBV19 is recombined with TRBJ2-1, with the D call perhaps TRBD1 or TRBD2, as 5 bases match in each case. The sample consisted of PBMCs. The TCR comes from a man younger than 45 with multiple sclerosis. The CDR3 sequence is CASRRGLSSYNEQFF. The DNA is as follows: TGTGCCAGTAGGAGGGGTCTGAGCTCCTACAATGAGCAGTTCTTC.